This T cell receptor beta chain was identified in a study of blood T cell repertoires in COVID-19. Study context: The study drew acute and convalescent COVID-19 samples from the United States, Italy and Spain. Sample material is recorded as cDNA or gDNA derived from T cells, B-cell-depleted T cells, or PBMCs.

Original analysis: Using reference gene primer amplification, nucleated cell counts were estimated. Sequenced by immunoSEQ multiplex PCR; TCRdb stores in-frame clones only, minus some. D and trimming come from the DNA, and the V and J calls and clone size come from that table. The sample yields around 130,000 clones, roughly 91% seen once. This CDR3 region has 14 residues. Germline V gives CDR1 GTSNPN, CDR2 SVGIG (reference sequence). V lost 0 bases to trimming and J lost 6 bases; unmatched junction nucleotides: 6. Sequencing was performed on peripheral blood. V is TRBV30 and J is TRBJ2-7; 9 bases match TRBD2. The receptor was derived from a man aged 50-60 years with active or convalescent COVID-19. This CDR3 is CAWSVASGNPEQYF. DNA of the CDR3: TGTGCCTGGAGTGTTGCTAGCGGGAATCCCGAGCAGTACTTC.